Each of the 8 T cell receptor beta chains below was sequenced from the same sample in a study of blood T cells in healthy people across ages. Sample-barcoded 5' priming and a J-beta primer mix drove a second PCR of about 6 to 12 cycles. TCRdb recomputed calls from the 5' RACE reads with MiXCR, one row per CDR3 protein. The sample lists about 1.4 million distinct CDR3 sequences, 45% to 70% seen once, with about 6.7% in the top ten. The sequenced sample consisted of blood. The receptors were gathered from a man aged 18 to 29 in good health.

The chain couples TRBV24-1 to TRBJ2-1; 10 bases are a match to TRBD1. J lost 6 bases, V lost 9 bases, and 7 bases had no gene match. CDR1 KGHDR and CDR2 SFDVKD come from the germline V gene. There are 14 residues in the CDR3. This CDR3 reads CATGDRGPLNEQFF. CDR3 DNA: TGTGCCACCGGAGACAGGGGGCCCCTCAATGAGCAGTTCTTC.

The V gene is TRBV9, the J gene TRBJ2-1, with a tentative D call TRBD2 (6 bases). The germline CDR1 and CDR2 sequences are SGDLS and YYNGEE. V lost 2 bases and J 0 bases, leaving 9 bases between the germline ends. The CDR3 spans 15 residues. The chain's CDR3 is CASSVWGVSYNEQFF. In DNA, the CDR3 is TGTGCCAGCAGCGTGTGGGGGGTCTCCTACAATGAGCAGTTCTTC.

This chain uses TRBV7-9 with TRBJ2-2; TRBD1 matches at 7 bases. With 2 bases clipped from V and 5 bases from J, the junction kept 5 bases outside the gene matches. Per the germline V gene, CDR1 is SEHNR and CDR2 is FQNEAQ (reference sequence). The CDR3 spans 15 residues. The CDR3 region is CASSLTKGATGELFF. For the CDR3, the DNA is TGTGCCAGCAGCTTAACTAAGGGGGCTACCGGGGAGCTGTTTTTT.

This clonotype was seen many times. V gene TRBV3-1 combines with J gene TRBJ2-7, with D possibly called TRBD1 or TRBD2 (5 bases each). The germline V gene encodes CDR1 LGHDT and CDR2 YNNKEL (reference sequence). V was clipped by 4 bases and J by 2 bases, with 9 bases between them. The CDR3 length is 13 residues. The DNA for the CDR3 is TGTGCCAGCAGCCCGGGGCCCACCTACGAGCAGTACTTC. This codes for CASSPGPTYEQYF.

The chain couples TRBV15 to TRBJ2-5; 12 bases line up with TRBD2. Germline V gene lookup returns CDR1 LNHNV and CDR2 YYDKDF (reference sequence). This CDR3 comprises 16 residues. Trimming took 2 bases from V and 5 from J; bases not matched to a gene: 6. The CDR3 bases are TGTGCCACCAGCAGACTTAATCTAGCGGGGGGGGAGACCCAGTACTTC. It is translated as CATSRLNLAGGETQYF.

The CDR3 protein is CAIGRGVTDTQYF. CDR3 DNA: TGTGCCATCGGTAGGGGGGTCACAGATACGCAGTATTTT. The gene calls are TRBV10-3 and TRBJ2-3; D is perhaps TRBD1 or TRBD2 (6 bases each). Trimming cost V 8 bases and J 2 bases, with 11 bases left between them. Germline loops: CDR1 ENHRY, CDR2 SYGVKD. The CDR3 is 13 residues long.

V and J are TRBV7-2 and TRBJ1-2; 8 bases match TRBD1. The length of the CDR3 is 17 residues. Looked up from germline, CDR1 is SGHTA and CDR2 is FQGNSA. With V trimmed by 1 base and J by 4 bases, 11 bases remained unmatched. The CDR3 loop reads CASSLGGSGGPSYGYTF. CDR3 sequence (DNA): TGTGCCAGCAGCTTAGGGGGATCAGGGGGCCCCTCCTATGGCTACACCTTC.

Note on this clonotype: An end of the junction differs from the germline gene, which may be a read error. The J gene is TRBJ2-3, the V gene TRBV29-1, with 11 positions matching TRBD1. The CDR3 length is 16 residues. Germline CDR1 is SQVTM and CDR2 is ANQGSEA. The CDR3 coding sequence is TGCAGCGTTGAGGATTGGACAGGGGGCGGCACAGATGCGCAGTATTTT. This sequence encodes CSVEDWTGGGTDAQYF.